The 8 T cell receptor beta chains reported below all come from one sample, sequenced in a study of blood T cell repertoires in COVID-19. TCRdb keeps only in-frame clones here, not all; method: immunoSEQ multiplex PCR. The table includes approximately 170,000 clones, roughly four fifths detected once. Material for sequencing was peripheral blood. The receptors come from a woman between 50 and 59 years old with acute or convalescent COVID-19.

The rearrangement joins TRBV29-1 to TRBJ2-2, with 7 bases matching TRBD1. V lost 7 bases, J lost 7 bases, and 12 bases stayed unmatched. Germline V gene data show CDR1 as SQVTM and CDR2 as ANQGSEA. CDR3 length: 14 residues. The CDR3, as DNA: TGCAGCGCTTGGACAGGCCGAGAGATCGGGGAGCTGTTTTTT. It specifies CSAWTGREIGELFF.

This sequence joins TRBV3-1 (or the pseudogene TRBV3-2) and TRBJ1-5; 8 bases are shared with TRBD1. Trimming cost V 4 bases and J 2 bases; bases outside gene matches: 4. CDR1 and CDR2 (germline): LGHDT, YNNKEL (reference sequence). CDR3 size: 15 residues. CDR3 amino acids: CASSRSRGRNQPQHF. Here the CDR3 DNA reads TGTGCCAGCAGCCGTTCCAGGGGGCGCAATCAGCCCCAGCATTTT.

The chain recombines TRBV3-1 (or the pseudogene TRBV3-2) with TRBJ1-2; 9 bases fit TRBD1. This CDR3 comprises 15 residues. Germline V gives CDR1 LGHDT, CDR2 YNNKEL (reference sequence). The V segment lost 4 bases and the J segment 4 bases; nucleotides outside the gene matches: 7. The CDR3 loop is CASSPRDRGTYGYTF. The CDR3, as DNA: TGTGCCAGCAGCCCCCGAGACAGGGGGACCTATGGCTACACCTTC.

This clone was picked up many times. This rearrangement joins TRBV30 to TRBJ1-6; 9 bases agree with TRBD1. Germline-derived CDR1 and CDR2 are GTSNPN and SVGIG (reference sequence). Trimming at V came to 1 base and at J to 6 bases, leaving 1 base not matched to a gene. The CDR3 contains 14 residues. The CDR3 loop is CAWSGTGVNSPLHF. CDR3 nucleotide sequence: TGTGCCTGGAGTGGGACAGGGGTTAATTCACCCCTCCACTTT.

The J gene is TRBJ1-1, the V gene TRBV6-5; D is possibly TRBD1 (5 bases). V was pared by 6 bases and J by 6 bases, with 14 bases between. CDR3 length: 13 amino acids. Germline V gives CDR1 MNHEY, CDR2 SVGAGI. The CDR3 region is CASRLTVHAEAFF. The CDR3 DNA is TGTGCCAGCAGGTTGACAGTTCATGCTGAAGCTTTCTTT.

The V call is TRBV3-1 (or the pseudogene TRBV3-2), the J call TRBJ1-6, with TRBD1 as a possible D gene (6 bases). The V and J ends lost 1 base and 8 bases respectively, with 18 bases between them. The CDR3 is 17 residues long. The germline V gene has CDR1 LGHDT and CDR2 YNNKEL (reference sequence). CDR3 region: CASSQVGRGGSYSPLHF. In nucleotides, the CDR3 is TGTGCCAGCAGCCAAGTCGGCCGGGGGGGCAGTTATTCACCCCTCCACTTT.

A remark on this clone: Different DNA sequences within this sample yield the same CDR3. V usage is TRBV19 and J usage is TRBJ1-5, with 8 bases identical to TRBD1. CDR3 length: 14 residues. Germline V gene sequence: CDR1 LNHDA, CDR2 SQIVND (reference sequence). V was pared by 4 bases and J by 4 bases, with 3 bases of the junction left unmatched. The DNA of the CDR3 is TGTGCCAGTAGTACAACAGGGGGGAATCAGCCCCAGCATTTT. It is translated as CASSTTGGNQPQHF.

J is TRBJ2-7 and V is TRBV7-8; 8 nucleotides agree with TRBD1. The ends lost 4 bases at V and 5 bases at J; junction bases unmatched: 7. From germline, CDR1 is SGHVS and CDR2 FQNEAQ. CDR3 size: 14 residues. CDR3 residues: CASSYLGQANEQYF. The CDR3 DNA is TGTGCCAGCAGCTACCTGGGACAGGCTAACGAGCAGTACTTC.